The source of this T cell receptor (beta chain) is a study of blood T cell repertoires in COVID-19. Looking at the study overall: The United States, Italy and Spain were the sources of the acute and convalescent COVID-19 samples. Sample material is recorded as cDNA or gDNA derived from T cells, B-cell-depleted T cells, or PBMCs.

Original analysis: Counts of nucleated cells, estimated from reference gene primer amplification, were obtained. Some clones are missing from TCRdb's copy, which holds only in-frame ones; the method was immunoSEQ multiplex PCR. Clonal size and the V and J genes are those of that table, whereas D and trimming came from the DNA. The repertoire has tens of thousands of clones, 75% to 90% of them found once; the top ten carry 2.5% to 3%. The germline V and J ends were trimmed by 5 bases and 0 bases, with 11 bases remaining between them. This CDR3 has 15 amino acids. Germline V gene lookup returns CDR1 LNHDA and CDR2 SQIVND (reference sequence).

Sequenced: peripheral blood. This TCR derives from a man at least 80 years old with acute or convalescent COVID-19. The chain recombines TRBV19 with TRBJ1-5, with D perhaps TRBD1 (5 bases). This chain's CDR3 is CASSLMGGSNQPQHF. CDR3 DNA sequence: TGTGCCAGTAGTCTAATGGGGGGTAGCAATCAGCCCCAGCATTTT.